This T cell receptor (beta chain) is drawn from a study of T cell responses to AZD1222 COVID-19 vaccine. Study conclusions and caveats: Across the whole spike, CD4 TCRs peaked at regions 160-218 and 743-854.

Clones were sequenced by immunoSEQ multiplex PCR, and TCRdb holds only the in-frame ones, with some missing. Among 95,000 to 150,000 clones listed, around 92% were seen once. This clone showed up just once. What it binds is unknown. The sequence derives from an adult who received the AZD1222 COVID-19 vaccine. Sequences were derived from peripheral blood, sampled 28 days after the second AZD1222 dose.

DNA of the CDR3: TGTGCCAGCAGCGAGACAGGGGGCTCCTACAATGAGCAGTTCTTC. It specifies CASSETGGSYNEQFF. The genes are TRBV6-5 and TRBJ2-1; 9 nucleotides match TRBD1. This CDR3 comprises 15 residues. CDR1 is MNHEY, CDR2 SVGAGI, per germline. The ends lost 6 bases at V and 0 bases at J; junction bases unmatched: 3.